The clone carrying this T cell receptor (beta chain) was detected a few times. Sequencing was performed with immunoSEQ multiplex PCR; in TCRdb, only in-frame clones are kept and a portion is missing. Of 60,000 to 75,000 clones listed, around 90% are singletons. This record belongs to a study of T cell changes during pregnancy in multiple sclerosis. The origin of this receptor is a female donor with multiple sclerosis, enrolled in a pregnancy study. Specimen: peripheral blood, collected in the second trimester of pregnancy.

The CDR3 DNA is TGTGCCAGCTCAAGGAGTGGACAGGGGAACACTGAAGCTTTCTTT. Protein product: CASSRSGQGNTEAFF. V usage is TRBV18 and J usage is TRBJ1-1; 8 positions agree with TRBD1. The CDR3 totals 15 residues. Germline V gene sequence: CDR1 KGHSH, CDR2 LQKENI. V lost 5 bases to trimming and J lost 1 base; unmatched junction nucleotides: 6. The full variable domain, completed using reference TRBV18 and TRBJ1-1, is NAGVMQNPRHLVRRRGQEARLRCSPMKGHSHVYWYRQLPEEGLKFMVYLQKENIIDESGMPKERFSAEFPKEGPSILRIQQVVRGDSAAYFCASSRSGQGNTEAFFGQGTRLTVV.